This T cell receptor beta chain was identified during a study of cytomegalovirus exposure and HLA in healthy donors. Study context: The 100 million to 120 million unique TCR beta sequences, from around 200 million T cells, were found by an earlier analysis. General study points: It was reportedly the case that the classifier diagnosed cytomegalovirus status with high specificity and sensitivity. Reportedly, fewer N-insertions than the 666-donor mean appeared in an Asian-associated ancestry cluster in a later analysis. Investigators reported over 150 TCR beta chains as tied to cytomegalovirus.

This clone was seen only a few times. Its antigen is undetermined. This CDR3 has 14 amino acids. V lost 6 bases and J lost 4, with 12 bases in between. The V gene's germline CDR1 is SNHLY and CDR2 FYNNEI. The PCR ran on 60 Vbeta and 13 Jbeta primers. Only in-frame clones appear in the TCRdb table, and some are missing; sequencing was by immunoSEQ multiplex PCR. The data show 120,000 to 150,000 clones, around three quarters seen once. The chain uses TRBV2 and TRBJ1-4; maybe TRBD1 (6 bases). The sequencing sample was made of PBMCs. The sequence came from a man in his forties or fifties in good health and CMV-seropositive. CDR3 residues: CASRETGVNEKLFF. CDR3 nucleotides: TGTGCCAGCAGGGAGACAGGAGTTAATGAAAAACTGTTTTTT.